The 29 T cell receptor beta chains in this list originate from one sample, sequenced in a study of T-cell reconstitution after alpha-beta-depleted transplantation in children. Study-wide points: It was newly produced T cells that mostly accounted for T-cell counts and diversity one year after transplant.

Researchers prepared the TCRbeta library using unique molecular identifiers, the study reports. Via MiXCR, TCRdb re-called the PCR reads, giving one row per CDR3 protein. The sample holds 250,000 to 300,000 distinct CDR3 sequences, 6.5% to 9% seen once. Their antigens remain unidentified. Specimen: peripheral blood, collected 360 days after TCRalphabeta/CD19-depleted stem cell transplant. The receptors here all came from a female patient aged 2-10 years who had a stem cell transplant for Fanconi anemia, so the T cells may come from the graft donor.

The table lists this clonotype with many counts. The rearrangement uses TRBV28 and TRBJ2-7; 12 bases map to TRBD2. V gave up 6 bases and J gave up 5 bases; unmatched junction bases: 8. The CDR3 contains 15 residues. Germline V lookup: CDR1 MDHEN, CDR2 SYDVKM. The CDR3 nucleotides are TGTGCCAGCAGCCCTCCGACTAGCGGGAGCAACGAGCAGTACTTC. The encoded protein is CASSPPTSGSNEQYF.

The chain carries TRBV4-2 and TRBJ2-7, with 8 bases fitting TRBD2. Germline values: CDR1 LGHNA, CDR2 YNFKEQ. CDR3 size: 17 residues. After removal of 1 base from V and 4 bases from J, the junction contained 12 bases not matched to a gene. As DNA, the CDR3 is TGTGCCAGCAGCCAAGCTCCGGGAGGGCCGCTAAGTTACGAGCAGTACTTC. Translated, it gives CASSQAPGGPLSYEQYF.

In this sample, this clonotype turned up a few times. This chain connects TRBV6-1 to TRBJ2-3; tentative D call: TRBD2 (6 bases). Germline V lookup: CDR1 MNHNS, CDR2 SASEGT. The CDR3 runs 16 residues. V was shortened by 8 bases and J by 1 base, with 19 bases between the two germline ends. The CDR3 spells CASAHHAGSGTDTQYF. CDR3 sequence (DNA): TGTGCCAGCGCCCACCATGCGGGGTCAGGCACAGATACGCAGTATTTT.

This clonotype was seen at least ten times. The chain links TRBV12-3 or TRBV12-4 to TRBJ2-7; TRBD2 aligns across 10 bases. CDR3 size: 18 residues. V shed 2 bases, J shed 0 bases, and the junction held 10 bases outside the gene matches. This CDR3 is CASSLRLAGVSTSYEQYF. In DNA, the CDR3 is TGTGCCAGCAGTTTACGTCTAGCGGGGGTTTCCACCTCCTACGAGCAGTACTTC.

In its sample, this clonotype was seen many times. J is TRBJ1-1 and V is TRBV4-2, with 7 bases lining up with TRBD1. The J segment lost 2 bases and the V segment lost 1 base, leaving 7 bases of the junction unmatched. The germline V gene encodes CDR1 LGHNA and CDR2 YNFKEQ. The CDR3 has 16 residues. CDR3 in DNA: TGTGCCAGCAGCCAAGGGGACAGTTTATCTAACACTGAAGCTTTCTTT. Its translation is CASSQGDSLSNTEAFF.

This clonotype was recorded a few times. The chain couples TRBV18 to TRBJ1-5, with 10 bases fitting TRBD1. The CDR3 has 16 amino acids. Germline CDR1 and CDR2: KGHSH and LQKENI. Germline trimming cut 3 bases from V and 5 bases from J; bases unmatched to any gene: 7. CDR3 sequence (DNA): TGTGCCAGCTCACCTACCCCTGGACAGGGGGATCAGCCCCAGCATTTT. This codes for CASSPTPGQGDQPQHF.

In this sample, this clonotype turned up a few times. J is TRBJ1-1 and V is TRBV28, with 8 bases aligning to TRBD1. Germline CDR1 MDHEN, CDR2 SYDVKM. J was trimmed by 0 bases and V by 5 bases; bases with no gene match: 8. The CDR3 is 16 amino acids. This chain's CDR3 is CASSHLAGGLNTEAFF. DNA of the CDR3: TGTGCCAGCAGTCATCTGGCAGGGGGCCTGAACACTGAAGCTTTCTTT.

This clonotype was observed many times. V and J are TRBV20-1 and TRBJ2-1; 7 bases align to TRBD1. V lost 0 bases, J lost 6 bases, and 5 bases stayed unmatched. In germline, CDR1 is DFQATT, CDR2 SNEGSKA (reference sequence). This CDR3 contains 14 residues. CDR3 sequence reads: CSARDPDRANEQFF. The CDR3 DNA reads TGCAGTGCTAGAGATCCCGACAGGGCCAATGAGCAGTTCTTC.

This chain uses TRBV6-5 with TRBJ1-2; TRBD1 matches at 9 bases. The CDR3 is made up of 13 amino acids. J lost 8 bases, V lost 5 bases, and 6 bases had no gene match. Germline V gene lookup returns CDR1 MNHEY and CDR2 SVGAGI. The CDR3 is CASSRTGAAGYTF. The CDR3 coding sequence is TGTGCCAGCAGTCGGACAGGGGCCGCGGGCTACACCTTC.

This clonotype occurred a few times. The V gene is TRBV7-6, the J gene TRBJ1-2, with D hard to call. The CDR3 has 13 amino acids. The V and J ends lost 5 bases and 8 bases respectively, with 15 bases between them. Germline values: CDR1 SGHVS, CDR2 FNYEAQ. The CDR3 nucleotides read TGTGCCAGCAGCGCCGGGTTTGGTTCAGGCTACACCTTC. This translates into CASSAGFGSGYTF. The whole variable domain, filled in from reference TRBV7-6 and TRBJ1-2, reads GAGVSQSPRYKVTKRGQDVALRCDPISGHVSLYWYRQALGQGPEFLTYFNYEAQQDKSGLPNDRFSAERPEGSISTLTIQRTEQRDSAMYRCASSAGFGSGYTFGSGTRLTVV.

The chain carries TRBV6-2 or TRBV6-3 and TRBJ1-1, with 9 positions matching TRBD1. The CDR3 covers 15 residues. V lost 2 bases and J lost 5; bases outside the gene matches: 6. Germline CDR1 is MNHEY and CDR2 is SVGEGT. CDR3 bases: TGTGCCAGCAGTTACGGACAGGGGAGGATAACTGAAGCTTTCTTT. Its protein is CASSYGQGRITEAFF.

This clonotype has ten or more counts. The CDR3 coding sequence is TGTGCCAGCAGCCAAGTTGTAGGTTCCTACGAGCAGTACTTC. Encoded protein: CASSQVVGSYEQYF. The rearrangement joins TRBV4-2 to TRBJ2-7; no firm D call. The V gene's germline CDR1 is LGHNA and CDR2 YNFKEQ. The V and J ends lost 1 base and 1 base respectively, with 8 bases between them. There are 14 residues in the CDR3.

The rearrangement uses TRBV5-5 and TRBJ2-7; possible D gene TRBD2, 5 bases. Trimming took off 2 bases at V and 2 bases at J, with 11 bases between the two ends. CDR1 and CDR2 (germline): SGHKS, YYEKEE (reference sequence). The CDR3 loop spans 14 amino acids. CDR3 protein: CASSFKGGPYEQYF. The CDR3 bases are TGTGCCAGCAGCTTTAAAGGAGGACCCTACGAGCAGTACTTC. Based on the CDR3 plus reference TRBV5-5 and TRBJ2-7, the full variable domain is DAGVTQSPTHLIKTRGQQVTLRCSPISGHKSVSWYQQVLGQGPQFIFQYYEKEERGRGNFPDRFSARQFPNYSSELNVNALLLGDSALYLCASSFKGGPYEQYFGPGTRLTVT.

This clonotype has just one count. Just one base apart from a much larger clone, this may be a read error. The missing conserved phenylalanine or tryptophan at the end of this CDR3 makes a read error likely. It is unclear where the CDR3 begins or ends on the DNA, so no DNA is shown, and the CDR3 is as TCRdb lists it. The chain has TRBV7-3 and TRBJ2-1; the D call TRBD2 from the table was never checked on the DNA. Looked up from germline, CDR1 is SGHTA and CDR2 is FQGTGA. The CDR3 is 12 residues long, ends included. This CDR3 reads CASSPIHSGSSG.

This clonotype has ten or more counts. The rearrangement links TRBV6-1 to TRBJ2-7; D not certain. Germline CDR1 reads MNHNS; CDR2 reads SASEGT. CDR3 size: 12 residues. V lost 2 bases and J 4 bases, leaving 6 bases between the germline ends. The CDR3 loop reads CASSESHYEQYF. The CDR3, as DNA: TGTGCCAGCAGTGAATCCCATTACGAGCAGTACTTC.

The CDR3: CASRPRTGKDGTF. The CDR3, as DNA: TGTGCCAGCAGACCCCGGACAGGGAAGGATGGCACCTTC. The chain links TRBV6-2 or TRBV6-3 to TRBJ1-2, with 8 nucleotides matching TRBD1. V was pared by 6 bases and J by 13 bases, with 13 bases of the junction left unmatched. Germline CDR1 is MNHEY and CDR2 is SVGEGT. This CDR3 comprises 13 residues.

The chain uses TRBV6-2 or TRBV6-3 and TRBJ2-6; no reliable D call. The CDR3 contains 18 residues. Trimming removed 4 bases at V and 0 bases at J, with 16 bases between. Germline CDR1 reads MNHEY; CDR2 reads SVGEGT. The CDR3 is CASSFHPGTYSGANVLTF. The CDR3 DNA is TGTGCCAGCAGTTTTCATCCAGGAACCTACTCTGGGGCCAACGTCCTGACTTTC.

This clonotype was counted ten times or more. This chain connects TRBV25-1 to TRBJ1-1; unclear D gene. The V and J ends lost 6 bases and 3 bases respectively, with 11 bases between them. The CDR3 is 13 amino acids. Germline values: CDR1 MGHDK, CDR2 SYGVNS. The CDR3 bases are TGTGCCAGCAGGGTGTGGGAGGACACTGAAGCTTTCTTT. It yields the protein CASRVWEDTEAFF. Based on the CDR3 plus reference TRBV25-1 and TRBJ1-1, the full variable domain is EADIYQTPRYLVIGTGKKITLECSQTMGHDKMYWYQQDPGMELHLIHYSYGVNSTEKGDLSSESTVSRIRTEHFPLTLESARPSHTSQYLCASRVWEDTEAFFGQGTRLTVV.

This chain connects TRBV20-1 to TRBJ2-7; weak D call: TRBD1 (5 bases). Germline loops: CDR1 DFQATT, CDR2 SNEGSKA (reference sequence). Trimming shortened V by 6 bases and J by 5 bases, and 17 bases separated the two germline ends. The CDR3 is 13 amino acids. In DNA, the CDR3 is TGCAGTGCACGGATGTACAGGTCGGACGAGCAGTACTTC. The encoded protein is CSARMYRSDEQYF.

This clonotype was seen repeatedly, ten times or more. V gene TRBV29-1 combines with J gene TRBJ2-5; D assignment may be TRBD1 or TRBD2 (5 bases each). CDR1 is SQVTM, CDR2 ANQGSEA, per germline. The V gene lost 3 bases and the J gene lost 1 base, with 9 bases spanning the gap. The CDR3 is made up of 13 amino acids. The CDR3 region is CSVDSGTQETQYF. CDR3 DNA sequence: TGCAGCGTTGATTCGGGGACCCAAGAGACCCAGTACTTC.

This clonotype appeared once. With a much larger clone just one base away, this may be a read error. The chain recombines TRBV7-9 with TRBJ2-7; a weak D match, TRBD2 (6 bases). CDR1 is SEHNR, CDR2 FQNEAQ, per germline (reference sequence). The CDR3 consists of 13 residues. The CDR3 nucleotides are TGTGCCAGCAGCTTAGGGGGAGGCTACCAGCAGTACGTC. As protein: CASSLGGGYQQYV.

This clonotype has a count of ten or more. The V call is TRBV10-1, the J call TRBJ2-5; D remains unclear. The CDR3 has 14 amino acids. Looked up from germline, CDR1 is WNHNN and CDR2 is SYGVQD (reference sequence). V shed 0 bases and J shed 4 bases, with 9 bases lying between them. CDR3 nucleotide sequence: TGCGCCAGCAGTGAGTCCGGGCTATTAGAGACCCAGTACTTC. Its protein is CASSESGLLETQYF.

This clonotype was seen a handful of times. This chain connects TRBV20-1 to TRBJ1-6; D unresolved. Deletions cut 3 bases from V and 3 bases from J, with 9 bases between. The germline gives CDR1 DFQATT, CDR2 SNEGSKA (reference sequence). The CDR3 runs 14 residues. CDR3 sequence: CSASDGNYNSPLHF. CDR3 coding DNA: TGCAGTGCTAGCGATGGAAACTATAATTCACCCCTCCACTTT.

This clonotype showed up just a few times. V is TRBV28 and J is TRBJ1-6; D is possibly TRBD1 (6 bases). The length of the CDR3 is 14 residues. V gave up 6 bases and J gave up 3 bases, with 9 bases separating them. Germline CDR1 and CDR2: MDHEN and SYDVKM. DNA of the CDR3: TGTGCCAGCAGCGGGGACATCTATAATTCACCCCTCCACTTT. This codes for CASSGDIYNSPLHF.

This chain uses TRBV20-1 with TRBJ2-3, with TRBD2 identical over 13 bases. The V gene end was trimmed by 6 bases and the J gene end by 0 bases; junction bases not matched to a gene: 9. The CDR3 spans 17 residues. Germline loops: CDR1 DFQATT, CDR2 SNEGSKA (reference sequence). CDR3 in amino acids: CSATGGLAGPSTDTQYF. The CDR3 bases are TGCAGTGCCACCGGGGGACTAGCGGGACCTAGCACAGATACGCAGTATTTT.

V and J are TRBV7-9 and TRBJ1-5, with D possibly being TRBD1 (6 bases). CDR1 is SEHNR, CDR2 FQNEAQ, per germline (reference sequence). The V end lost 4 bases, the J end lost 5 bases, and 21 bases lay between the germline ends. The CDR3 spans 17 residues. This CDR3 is CASSSTHGGAGDQPQHF. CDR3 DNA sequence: TGTGCCAGCAGCTCAACCCACGGGGGTGCAGGGGATCAGCCCCAGCATTTT.

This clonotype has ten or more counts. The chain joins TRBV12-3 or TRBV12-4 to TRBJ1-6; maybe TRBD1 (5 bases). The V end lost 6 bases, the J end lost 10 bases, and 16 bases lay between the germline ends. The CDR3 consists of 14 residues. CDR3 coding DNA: TGTGCCAGCAGCCCCCGGGGCCAAGGGTCACCCCTCCACTTT. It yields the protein CASSPRGQGSPLHF.

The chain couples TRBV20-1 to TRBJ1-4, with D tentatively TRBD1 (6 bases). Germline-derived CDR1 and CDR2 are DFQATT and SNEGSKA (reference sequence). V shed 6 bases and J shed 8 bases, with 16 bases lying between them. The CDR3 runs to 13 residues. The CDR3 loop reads CSATSGGREKLFF. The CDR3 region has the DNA TGCAGTGCCACGTCGGGGGGCCGAGAAAAACTGTTTTTT.

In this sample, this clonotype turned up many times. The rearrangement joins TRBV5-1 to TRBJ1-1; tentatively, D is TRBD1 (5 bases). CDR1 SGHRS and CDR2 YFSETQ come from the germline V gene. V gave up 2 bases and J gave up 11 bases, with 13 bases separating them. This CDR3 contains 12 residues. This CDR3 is CASSLEGRRAFF. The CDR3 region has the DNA TGCGCCAGCAGCTTAGAGGGGCGGAGGGCTTTCTTT.